This T cell receptor (beta chain) derives from a study of blood T cells in healthy people across ages. In this sample, this clonotype turned up a few times. The antigen remains undetermined. The CDR3 contains 12 residues. The V and J ends lost 4 bases and 11 bases, in that order; junction bases with no gene match: 8. Germline lookup yields CDR1 SGHRS and CDR2 YFSETQ. Russia was home to the donors, healthy Caucasian individuals aged about 6 to 90. Together with a sample-barcoded 5' primer, a J-beta primer mix was included in a second PCR lasting about 7 to 11 cycles. Sequencing recovered at least 2.5 million CDR3-containing paired-end reads from each sample. Each CDR3 protein gets one entry after TCRdb re-called the 5' RACE reads with MiXCR. Of about 720,000 distinct CDR3 sequences listed, about 24% are singletons. Study results and caveats: Getting older went along with TCR beta diversity per million T cells dropping roughly linearly. Relative to aged donors, long-lived donors carried more naive CD4+ cells and displayed higher diversity.

The V call is TRBV5-1, the J call TRBJ2-5, with 7 bases matching TRBD1. Sequences were obtained from blood. The sequence derives from a man between 65 and 85 years old in good health. The CDR3 bases are TGCGCCAGCAGCCACGGACAGGAGGTGCAGTACTTC. Translation: CASSHGQEVQYF.